A selection of T cell receptor beta chains follows, all from one sample in a study of T cells after yellow fever vaccination. TCRdb redid the calling of the 5' RACE reads with MiXCR, one entry per CDR3 protein. The data show 170,000 or so distinct CDR3 sequences, with 5.5% to 7.5% seen just once and just under 3% held by the top ten. This specimen consisted of CD4+ T cells sorted from PBMCs, obtained on the day of the first yellow fever vaccination. The receptors derive from a man between 18 and 29 years old who received the YFV17D yellow fever vaccine. Both conserved end residues are part of each CDR3. A D gene is named only where the DNA matches it firmly. The size of a clone is reported for some rows only, either as once, few or many, or as a class for expanded clones.

abundance,v_gene,d_gene,j_gene,CDR3aa,CDR3nt
many,TRBV5-1,-,TRBJ2-7,CASSVYEQYF,TGCGCCAGCAGCGTCTACGAGCAGTACTTC
many,TRBV10-2,TRBD1,TRBJ1-2,CASSDLLGQDYGYTF,TGCGCCAGCAGTGACCTCCTCGGACAGGACTATGGCTACACCTTC
-,TRBV18,TRBD1,TRBJ2-2,CASSERQGGGELFF,TGTGCCAGCTCAGAGCGACAGGGTGGCGGGGAGCTGTTTTTT
-,TRBV5-4,-,TRBJ2-3,CASSLKIARTDTQYF,TGTGCCAGCAGCTTGAAAATAGCGCGCACAGATACGCAGTATTTT
many,TRBV20-1,-,TRBJ2-1,CSAFSREGSSYNEQFF,TGCAGTGCCTTCTCCAGGGAAGGTTCTTCCTACAATGAGCAGTTCTTC
few,TRBV20-1,TRBD2,TRBJ2-3,CSASPLTSGYTDTQYF,TGCAGTGCTAGCCCCCTGACTAGCGGATACACAGATACGCAGTATTTT
few,TRBV6-4,-,TRBJ1-1,CASSSNSNTEAFF,TGTGCCAGCAGTTCGAATTCGAACACTGAAGCTTTCTTT
few,TRBV19,-,TRBJ2-5,CASIGKTQETQYF,TGTGCCAGTATCGGGAAAACACAAGAGACCCAGTACTTC
many,TRBV19,-,TRBJ2-3,CASSIGPAPRDTQYF,TGTGCCAGTAGTATAGGGCCCGCCCCGAGGGATACGCAGTATTTT
many,TRBV6-5,-,TRBJ2-7,CASSYATPGAFSYEQYF,TGTGCCAGCAGTTACGCTACCCCAGGGGCGTTCTCCTACGAGCAGTACTTC
few,TRBV2,-,TRBJ2-4,CASRGTIVGIQYF,TGTGCCAGCAGAGGGACAATAGTTGGCATTCAGTACTTC
-,TRBV5-6,-,TRBJ2-5,CASSLNGGSGTQYF,TGTGCCAGCAGCTTAAATGGTGGGTCGGGGACCCAGTACTTC
few,TRBV20-1,TRBD2,TRBJ2-3,CSAKRGAGTDTQYF,TGCAGTGCAAAGCGGGGGGCCGGGACAGATACGCAGTATTTT
many,TRBV6-6,TRBD1,TRBJ1-5,CASGIRGGNQPQHF,TGTGCCAGCGGAATCAGGGGGGGCAATCAGCCCCAGCATTTT
few,TRBV20-1,-,TRBJ1-5,CSASSSNQPQHF,TGCAGTGCTAGTAGTAGCAATCAGCCCCAGCATTTT
many,TRBV10-3,TRBD2,TRBJ2-3,CAISIAGDVAADTQYF,TGTGCCATCAGTATAGCGGGGGATGTGGCGGCCGATACGCAGTATTTT
-,TRBV28,TRBD2,TRBJ2-3,CASSLSRAGGPSTDTQYF,TGTGCCAGCAGTTTAAGTCGGGCGGGGGGGCCTAGCACAGATACGCAGTATTTT
-,TRBV4-1,-,TRBJ1-3,CASSPGGSIGNTIYF,TGCGCCAGCAGCCCCGGGGGATCGATTGGAAACACCATATATTTT
few,TRBV6-2/TRBV6-3,TRBD2,TRBJ2-1,CASSATSGGAFEQFF,TGTGCCAGCAGCGCAACTAGCGGGGGGGCGTTTGAGCAGTTCTTC
many,TRBV7-2,-,TRBJ1-6,CASSLGPGINSPLHF,TGTGCCAGCAGCTTAGGCCCAGGGATTAATTCACCCCTCCACTTT
many,TRBV29-1,TRBD1,TRBJ1-2,CSVGAGGRGSYGYTF,TGCAGCGTTGGGGCAGGGGGTCGTGGTAGCTATGGCTACACCTTC
-,TRBV19,-,TRBJ2-7,CASSVRDHEQYF,TGTGCCAGTAGCGTCAGGGATCACGAGCAGTACTTC
many,TRBV20-1,-,TRBJ2-3,CSARFGRMITDTQYF,TGCAGTGCTCGATTCGGACGGATGATCACAGATACGCAGTATTTT
many,TRBV7-3,TRBD1,TRBJ1-1,CASSPGGSNTEAFF,TGTGCCAGCAGCCCAGGGGGATCGAACACTGAAGCTTTCTTT
many,TRBV10-3,TRBD1,TRBJ2-3,CAISDSTGPDTQYF,TGTGCCATCAGTGATTCGACAGGGCCAGATACGCAGTATTTT
many,TRBV4-3,-,TRBJ2-1,CASSQGANQAYNEQFF,TGCGCCAGCAGCCAGGGGGCAAATCAAGCCTACAATGAGCAGTTCTTC
many,TRBV6-6,-,TRBJ1-5,CASHRDFNQPQHF,TGTGCCAGTCATCGGGACTTCAATCAGCCCCAGCATTTT
few,TRBV3-1,TRBD1,TRBJ2-2,CASSPQGGTGELFF,TGTGCCAGCAGCCCACAGGGGGGAACCGGGGAGCTGTTTTTT
few,TRBV6-6,-,TRBJ1-5,CASSFQDQPQHF,TGTGCCAGCAGTTTTCAAGATCAGCCCCAGCATTTT
few,TRBV9,-,TRBJ2-1,CASRATGSSYNEQFF,TGTGCCAGCAGGGCTACAGGGAGCTCCTACAATGAGCAGTTCTTC
many,TRBV2,-,TRBJ2-3,CASQWDPISDTQYF,TGTGCCAGCCAGTGGGACCCTATTTCAGATACGCAGTATTTT
-,TRBV20-1,TRBD1,TRBJ1-3,CSAKTGGWNTIYF,TGCAGTGCTAAGACAGGGGGTTGGAACACCATATATTTT
-,TRBV20-1,-,TRBJ1-1,CSARGGPKSTEAFF,TGCAGTGCTAGAGGAGGGCCGAAGAGCACTGAAGCTTTCTTT